The entry below describes one TCR beta chain. Clones were read by immunoSEQ multiplex PCR, and TCRdb kept only the in-frame ones, dropping some. Altogether around 81,000 clones are present, about 81% being singletons, with the ten largest covering approximately 7%. This record comes from a study of OX40 agonist ivuxolimab in advanced cancers. The germline V gene encodes CDR1 SGHAT and CDR2 FQNNGV. V lost 5 bases to trimming and J lost 0 bases; unmatched junction nucleotides: 7. CDR3 length: 16 residues. The sequencing here drew on CD4+ or CD8+ T cells sorted from blood, taken in a trial of the OX40 agonist ivuxolimab. This chain connects TRBV11-2 to TRBJ2-7; 10 bases are shared with TRBD2. The sequence derives from an adult with an advanced solid tumor such as melanoma, head and neck, liver or kidney cancer. The CDR3 DNA reads TGTGCCAGCAGCACCCTAGCGGGAGCCTCCTCCTACGAGCAGTACTTC. As protein: CASSTLAGASSYEQYF.